The T cell receptor beta chain under discussion was sequenced for a study of blood T cells in healthy people across ages. Study-wide results and limits: Diversity of TCR beta per million T cells declined in a roughly linear way with age.

It was with a sample-barcoded 5' primer and a J-beta primer mix that a second PCR of roughly 7 to 12 cycles was run. TCRdb used MiXCR to reprocess the 5' RACE reads, holding one entry per CDR3 protein. Of about 1.6 million distinct CDR3 sequences listed, about 31% are singletons. As for this clonotype: What it recognizes is unknown.

Germline V gene lookup returns CDR1 SGHAT and CDR2 FQNNGV. Trimming shortened V by 2 bases and J by 3 bases, and 14 bases separated the two germline ends. This CDR3 has 15 residues. The sequencing input was blood. The chain employs TRBV11-2 and TRBJ2-7; D unresolved. The clonotype was recovered from a woman aged 25 to 39 in good health. The CDR3 DNA follows: TGTGCCAGCAGCTTAACTGATAGTGTAGACTACGAGCAGTACTTC. It yields the protein CASSLTDSVDYEQYF. Together with reference TRBV11-2 and TRBJ2-7, the CDR3 gives the full variable domain: EAGVAQSPRYKIIEKRQSVAFWCNPISGHATLYWYQQILGQGPKLLIQFQNNGVVDDSQLPKDRFSAERLKGVDSTLKIQPAKLEDSAVYLCASSLTDSVDYEQYFGPGTRLTVT.